The clone carrying this T cell receptor (beta chain) has only a few counts. Its antigen is not known. These data are taken from a study of molecular identifiers for immune sequencing clone quantification. Study in general: Replicate experiments took RNA from 20,000 or 100,000 naive CD8 cells, divided it five ways and sequenced four. General study results and limits: Identical barcode-sharing TCR molecules could lead to underestimated sizes for highly expanded clones.

TCRdb analysed the PCR reads with MiXCR anew, one entry per CDR3 protein. The sample lists 85,000 to 100,000 distinct CDR3 sequences; approximately 25% were seen once. The CDR3 runs 16 residues. V was clipped by 5 bases and J by 0 bases, with 17 bases between them. Looked up from germline, CDR1 is MNHEY and CDR2 is SMNVEV (reference sequence). Researchers sorted naive CD8 T cells as cells that were CD8+CD4-CCR7+CD45RA+. The sequence came from a human donor in good health. Some libraries in this study had Jurkat cell RNA spiked in. The sequenced sample consisted of naive CD8+ T cells from blood, with Jurkat cell RNA spiked in. The subset was: FACS-sorted CD8+CD4-CCR7+CD45RA+ naive T cells. V is TRBV27 and J is TRBJ2-7, with a weak D call TRBD1 (5 bases). The CDR3 region has the DNA TGTGCCAGCAGTGTTCGACAGTCCCATCCCTCCTACGAGCAGTACTTC. This translates into CASSVRQSHPSYEQYF.